These 10 T cell receptor beta chains share one sample of origin, sequenced in a study of T cells in Graves' hyperthyroidism and ophthalmopathy. The TCR beta CDR3 regions underwent amplification using RNA transcripts as the source. Initially, a first-round RT-PCR of the TCR CDR3 employed the HTBI primer set. TCRdb redid the calling of the multiplex PCR reads with MiXCR, one entry per CDR3 protein. This sample has 550,000 to 650,000 distinct CDR3 sequences, with around 13% found just once. The sequenced material came from blood. The receptor source for this set is a woman aged 40 to 55 with Graves' hyperthyroidism.

The sample holds a few counts of this clonotype. The chain uses TRBV20-1 and TRBJ2-7; no firm D call. The V end lost 6 bases, the J end lost 3 bases, and 12 bases lay between the germline ends. The germline gives CDR1 DFQATT, CDR2 SNEGSKA (reference sequence). The CDR3 extends over 12 amino acids. CDR3 amino acids: CSASTVNYEQYF. The CDR3 DNA follows: TGCAGTGCCTCAACTGTGAACTACGAGCAGTACTTC.

This clonotype has only a few counts. In DNA form, the CDR3 reads TGTGCCAGCAGTTTTTCCCACGGGCCCGTACGGGGCTACACCTTC. This gives the protein CASSFSHGPVRGYTF. The gene calls are TRBV12-3 or TRBV12-4 and TRBJ1-2; no clear D gene. This CDR3 has 15 residues. V lost 3 bases and J lost 8, with 19 bases in between.

The sample holds many counts of this clonotype. The genes are TRBV2 and TRBJ2-2, with D possibly matching TRBD2 (5 bases). The CDR3 covers 16 residues. The germline V gene encodes CDR1 SNHLY and CDR2 FYNNEI. With 7 bases removed from V and 0 bases from J, the gap between germline ends came to 15 bases. CDR3 region: CASNPLGAANTGELFF. The CDR3 bases are TGTGCCAGCAACCCTCTGGGAGCGGCGAACACCGGGGAGCTGTTTTTT.

V and J are TRBV12-3 or TRBV12-4 and TRBJ2-2, with D possibly TRBD1 on 6 matching bases. V lost 11 bases to trimming and J lost 9 bases, with 16 bases between them. The CDR3 sequence is 12 residues long. The CDR3 DNA reads TGTGCCGTGCAGGGGCCCCGGTGGGAGCTGTTTTTT. As protein: CAVQGPRWELFF.

Concerning this clonotype itself: An end of the junction does not agree with germline; a read error may underlie this. V usage is TRBV20-1 and J usage is TRBJ2-7, with 9 bases matching TRBD1. CDR3 length: 13 residues. Germline lookup yields CDR1 DFQATT and CDR2 SNEGSKA (reference sequence). CDR3: CSAGQGISYGQYF. The CDR3 nucleotides are TGCAGTGCGGGACAGGGAATTTCCTACGGGCAGTACTTC.

This clonotype was observed at least ten times. The V call is TRBV7-9, the J call TRBJ2-5; D not certain. Germline CDR1 SEHNR, CDR2 FQNEAQ (reference sequence). This CDR3 has 13 amino acids. Trimming pared 8 bases from V and 1 base from J, leaving 11 bases between. CDR3 coding DNA: TGTGCCAGCTCACTAAACCTCCAAGAGACCCAGTACTTC. Protein: CASSLNLQETQYF.

This clonotype was counted a few times. V is TRBV30 and J is TRBJ2-4; D is unclear. Trimming took 5 bases from V and 1 from J, leaving 12 bases between them. Germline-derived CDR1 and CDR2 are GTSNPN and SVGIG (reference sequence). The CDR3 totals 14 residues. CDR3 DNA: TGTGCCTGGGGCCCTGAGGTCGCCAAAAACATTCAGTACTTC. Amino acids: CAWGPEVAKNIQYF.

This clonotype was picked up many times. The chain combines TRBV11-2 with TRBJ2-7, with D possibly being TRBD1 or TRBD2 (5 bases each). CDR1 SGHAT and CDR2 FQNNGV come from the germline V gene. V was trimmed by 3 bases and J by 0 bases, leaving 12 bases between them. CDR3 length: 15 amino acids. The CDR3 here is CASSLGPEDSYEQYF. CDR3 in DNA: TGTGCCAGCAGCTTGGGACCGGAAGACTCCTACGAGCAGTACTTC.

This clonotype was seen many times. The J gene is TRBJ2-7, the V gene TRBV28; 7 bases match TRBD1. Germline trimming cut 8 bases from V and 6 bases from J; bases unmatched to any gene: 28. Per germline, CDR1 MDHEN and CDR2 SYDVKM. The CDR3 contains 19 residues. The CDR3 DNA follows: TGTGCCAGCTCACCCAGTTTCCTCCCCCTTGACAGGGCACGACGCGAGCAGTACTTC. Its protein product is CASSPSFLPLDRARREQYF.

This clonotype was recorded a few times. The chain recombines TRBV30 with TRBJ2-1, with 8 bases matching TRBD2. J was trimmed by 4 bases and V by 2 bases; bases with no gene match: 10. Germline V CDR1 and CDR2: GTSNPN, SVGIG (reference sequence). The CDR3 contains 16 residues. CDR3 sequence: CAWSRGTSGGYNEQFF. Here the CDR3 DNA reads TGTGCCTGGAGTAGAGGAACTAGCGGAGGATACAATGAGCAGTTCTTC.